This T cell receptor beta chain derives from a study of blood T cell repertoires in COVID-19. Libraries were prepared by immunoSEQ multiplex PCR; TCRdb keeps only in-frame clonotypes and omits some of them. The repertoire holds about 230,000 clones, with roughly 83% as singletons. V was clipped by 5 bases and J by 6 bases, with 19 bases between them. The CDR3 contains 15 residues. The germline CDR1 and CDR2 sequences are SGHRS and YFSETQ. The TCR originated in a man aged 40-49 years with acute or convalescent COVID-19. Sequences were obtained from peripheral blood. V gene TRBV5-1 combines with J gene TRBJ2-3, with D maybe TRBD2 (5 bases). The CDR3 sequence: CASRILEGLVDTQYF. CDR3 bases: TGCGCCAGCAGAATTTTAGAAGGACTCGTGGATACGCAGTATTTT.